This TCR beta chain emerged from a study of CD8+ T cells in alopecia areata (dated by TCRdb to the late 2010s). For the study in its entirety: The treated patients took part in an open-label pilot trial in which moderate-to-severe alopecia areata was treated with oral tofacitinib at 5 to 10 mg twice daily. Tofacitinib was administered for 6 to 18 months, and 6 months of follow-up off drug were then conducted to assess delayed response and recurrence. The study used high-throughput TCRbeta sequencing to examine T cell clonal expansion in alopecia areata, in both the C3H/HeJ mouse model and human patients. Human TCRbeta sequencing covered scalp tissue and sorted CD4+ and CD8+ peripheral blood T cells from patchy and totalis/universalis alopecia areata patients and healthy controls. Biopsies were taken from tofacitinib-treated patients at baseline and again at 4 and 24 weeks into treatment, and several of those patients also had a later scalp biopsy. Clonality in the scalp was compared among normal scalp (n=4), patchy alopecia areata scalp (n=8), and alopecia totalis/universalis scalp (n=8). RNA was obtained with the PAXgene miRNA kit for fixed scalp, the miRNeasy kit for PBMCs, and the RNeasy kit for mouse skin. Amplification of TCRbeta CDR3 regions was done by immunoSEQ multiplex PCR using 35 Vbeta forward primers and 13 Jbeta reverse primers. Beyond this particular receptor, the publication reports: Higher clonality and more expanded CD8+ clones were observed in lesional scalp than in normal scalp, particularly in alopecia totalis/universalis, a finding suggestive of antigenic drive. Shared TCR sequences between patients were less evident than in mice, which may be partly attributable to HLA diversity in the patient population. Unlike mouse skin, which is dominated by gammadelta T cells, normal human skin has resident alphabeta T cells that are also sequenced, and this complicates analysis of the scalp TCR repertoire.

CDR1 and CDR2 were assigned from the germline V gene as SQVTM and ANQGSEA. V was cut back by 6 bases and J by 4 bases, leaving a gap of 13 bases between them. Inclusive of the bounding cysteine and phenylalanine, the CDR3 is 13 residues long. Only CDR3 DNA remains: 39 bases, in frame from the first base. The time point label for this specimen denotes: baseline before oral tofacitinib. Lesional scalp punch biopsies and peripheral blood were obtained from alopecia areata patients. After PBMCs were isolated by density centrifugation and stained for CD3, CD4 and CD8, a FACSAria was used to sort CD4+ and CD8+ T cells. Preparation of the library involved the immunoSEQ multiplex PCR assay. RNA was extracted from all samples and reverse transcribed into cDNA as template for TCR sequencing. SuperScript III was used to make first-strand cDNA, primed with a 2:1 mix of oligo-dT and random hexamers. A synthetic immune receptor repertoire was used to gauge amplification bias, and whatever bias remained was removed computationally. The authors processed their data as follows. Raw reads were preprocessed to remove errors, and CDR3 was defined according to IMGT conventions as the region from the conserved cysteine to phenylalanine. To get clonality, Shannon entropy was normalized by log2 of the number of productive unique TCRs and the result was subtracted from 1. Whether scalp clones were CD4 or CD8 was inferred by matching scalp TCRbeta sequences against CD4 and CD8 repertoires sorted from blood. The immuneACCESS repertoire file appears here via TCRdb, limited to in-frame rearrangements. These files lack a portion of the clones; in checked studies, under half of the deficit traces to unresolved V genes, and the cause of the others is not known. From that table come the V and J calls and clone size; the DNA was used to work out D and trimming. Here the sample has about 140,000 clones; roughly 62% occur a single time. The ten largest clones represent 5% to 7% of the sample.

In regard to this clone: The antigen it binds to is not known. Base-call qualities are not available, and no considerably larger clone is one nucleotide away.

This TCR derives from a human donor with alopecia areata. The sequenced sample was CD4+ T cells sorted from blood, obtained at week 0. The rearrangement joined TRBV29-1 to TRBJ1-3; 6 matching bases give a weak D call of TRBD1. The CDR3 sequence is CSVDTGLGNTIYF. The sequenced DNA is TGCAGCGTCGATACAGGGCTGGGAAACACCATATATTTT.